These T cell receptor beta chains were read from a single sample in a study of early T cells in non-severe SARS-CoV-2 infection. From the 5' RACE reads, TCRdb called clonotypes with MiXCR, one entry per CDR3 protein. Of tens of thousands of distinct CDR3 sequences detected, 9% to 15% appear once; the ten largest clones hold 5% to 8%. What was sequenced was whole blood. The source is an adult who was a healthcare worker with PCR-confirmed SARS-CoV-2 infection or an uninfected control (not recorded which). The CDR3 runs from the conserved cysteine through the conserved F or W. The D gene is left open where the match is weak. The size of a clone is reported for some rows only, either as once, few or many, or as a class for expanded clones.

-,-,TRBV11-2,TRBJ1-5,TGTGCCAGCAGCCAAGGGAGCAATCAGCCCCAGCATTTT,CASSQGSNQPQHF
medium-sized,TRBD1,TRBV27,TRBJ2-5,TGTGCCAGCAGCGACAGGGGGGGTCCGTTAGAGACCCAGTACTTC,CASSDRGGPLETQYF
many,-,TRBV2,TRBJ1-1,TGTGCCAGCATACGCCAGATGAGAACCACTGAAGCTTTCTTT,CASIRQMRTTEAFF
few,TRBD1,TRBV20-1,TRBJ2-7,TGCAGTGCCGCCTCCCCCCAAGAGGGGGCCTCCTACGAGCAGTACTTC,CSAASPQEGASYEQYF
-,-,TRBV20-1,TRBJ2-1,TGCAGTGCCCTACAAGAAGGGGACGAGCAGTTCTTC,CSALQEGDEQFF
many,-,TRBV5-4,TRBJ2-3,TGTGCCAGCAGCCATAAACAGGGATCAGATACGCAGTATTTT,CASSHKQGSDTQYF
-,-,TRBV7-9,TRBJ2-1,TGTGCCAGCAGCTTTCGTCCTGATGAGCAGTTCTTC,CASSFRPDEQFF
-,-,TRBV29-1,TRBJ1-2,TGCAGCGCGGGGCAGGGAGACTATGGCTACACCTTC,CSAGQGDYGYTF
few,-,TRBV4-2,TRBJ2-1,TGTGCCAGCAGCCAGCGACTAGGGAATGAGCAGTTCTTC,CASSQRLGNEQFF
many,-,TRBV27,TRBJ1-5,TGTGCCAGCAGTTTGTATGGGGGGCTACTGCAAAGGCCCCAGCATTTT,CASSLYGGLLQRPQHF
few,-,TRBV19,TRBJ1-1,TGTGCCAGTACCCGAGACTGGAACACTGAAGCTTTCTTT,CASTRDWNTEAFF
many,-,TRBV6-6,TRBJ2-7,TGTGCCAGCAGTTACTCGGGACGGGCCTACGAGCAGTACTTC,CASSYSGRAYEQYF
few,TRBD1,TRBV20-1,TRBJ1-2,TGCAGTGCTAGAGATGTAGGCAGGGGGTACTATGGCTACACCTTC,CSARDVGRGYYGYTF
-,-,TRBV7-2,TRBJ1-4,TGTGCCAGCAGTCTGGGGGCGGGGGAAAAACTGTTTTTT,CASSLGAGEKLFF
-,TRBD1,TRBV5-4,TRBJ2-7,TGTGCCAGCAGCTTGGATTTCGCCGGACAGGGGCCCGAGCAGTACTTC,CASSLDFAGQGPEQYF
-,TRBD1,TRBV12-3/TRBV12-4,TRBJ2-7,TGTGCCAGCAGGATGACAGGGGCGGGTGAGCAGTACTTC,CASRMTGAGEQYF
few,-,TRBV18,TRBJ2-5,TGTGCCAGCTCTCAACCGGGGTCCCAAGAGACCCAGTACTTC,CASSQPGSQETQYF
few,TRBD2,TRBV5-6,TRBJ2-2,TGTGCCAGCAGCTTCATGGATAGCGGGACCGGGGAGCTGTTTTTT,CASSFMDSGTGELFF
many,-,TRBV12-3/TRBV12-4,TRBJ2-7,TGTGCCAGCAGCAGCCCCTACGAGCAGTACTTC,CASSSPYEQYF
few,TRBD1,TRBV30,TRBJ1-2,TGTGCCTGGACCCTGGACAGGGTGTCCTCTTATGGCTACACCTTC,CAWTLDRVSSYGYTF
-,-,TRBV2,TRBJ1-1,TGTGCCGACCGGAGTGCCAGGGGGAACACTGAAGCTTTCTTT,CADRSARGNTEAFF
-,-,TRBV2,TRBJ1-1,TGTGCCAGCAGTCTGGGGGCAGGGAGGACTGAAGCTTTCTTT,CASSLGAGRTEAFF
-,-,TRBV7-8,TRBJ2-6,TGTGCCAGCAGCCGCCGGGGTAGGCCAAGCTCTGGGGCCAACGTCCTGACTTTC,CASSRRGRPSSGANVLTF
many,-,TRBV19,TRBJ2-5,TGTGCCAGTAGTATCAGGGGTCGGGAGACCCAGTACTTC,CASSIRGRETQYF
many,TRBD2,TRBV3-1,TRBJ2-5,TGTGCCAGCAGCCAAGCGCAACCGGGACTAGCGGGGTACCAAGAGACCCAGTACTTC,CASSQAQPGLAGYQETQYF
-,-,TRBV7-2,TRBJ2-7,TGTGCCAGCAGCACGCAGACTAGGAACGAGCAGTACTTC,CASSTQTRNEQYF
few,-,TRBV9,TRBJ2-7,TGTGCCAGCAGCGTAGCAACAGGGCCCTACGAGCAGTACTTC,CASSVATGPYEQYF
few,-,TRBV12-3/TRBV12-4,TRBJ1-4,TGTGCCAGCAGTTTAAGAGCTAATGAAAAACTGTTTTTT,CASSLRANEKLFF
-,TRBD1,TRBV10-3,TRBJ1-1,TGTGCCATCAGTGAACCGAAAGGGACAGACAACACTGAAGCTTTCTTT,CAISEPKGTDNTEAFF
many,TRBD2,TRBV19,TRBJ2-2,TGTGCCAGTAGTCGCCGACTAGCGGGAGGGGTAACCGGGGAGCTGTTTTTT,CASSRRLAGGVTGELFF
-,TRBD2,TRBV9,TRBJ2-3,TGTGCCAGCAGCTCCGGGACTAGCGGGGTCCAGGATACGCAGTATTTT,CASSSGTSGVQDTQYF
few,-,TRBV18,TRBJ1-2,TGTGCCAGCTCACCCGGCGGGGTTCTCGGCTACACCTTC,CASSPGGVLGYTF
-,TRBD2,TRBV7-3,TRBJ2-4,TGTGCCAGCAGCTTAGCGGGAGGGGTAGCCAAAAACATTCAGTACTTC,CASSLAGGVAKNIQYF
few,TRBD1,TRBV4-1,TRBJ2-2,TGCGCCAGCAGCCAGGAAATTACTTACGGGACAGGGGCCGGGGAGCTGTTTTTT,CASSQEITYGTGAGELFF
many,-,TRBV3-1,TRBJ2-2,TGTGCCAGCAGCCGCGGGACGGGACCCGTGGAGCTGTTTTTT,CASSRGTGPVELFF
-,-,TRBV5-5,TRBJ2-1,TGTGCCAGCAGGCCTGCCGGATCGAATTGGCAGTTCTTC,CASRPAGSNWQFF
many,-,TRBV5-5,TRBJ1-3,TGTGCCAGCAGCTTCACAGGTTTTAGTCAAGGAAACACCATATATTTT,CASSFTGFSQGNTIYF
-,-,TRBV5-5,TRBJ1-5,TGTGCCAGCAGCTTTTCGGGGGGCTTCGATCAGCCCCAGCATTTT,CASSFSGGFDQPQHF
many,-,TRBV4-3,TRBJ2-5,TGCGCCAGCAGCCAAGATTTTGGCGGCGAGGGCCAAGAGACCCAGTACTTC,CASSQDFGGEGQETQYF
once,TRBD2,TRBV20-1,TRBJ2-3,TGCAGTGCTAGAGTGGGACTAGATGGAAACACGCAGTATTTT,CSARVGLDGNTQYF
few,-,TRBV12-3/TRBV12-4,TRBJ1-4,TGTGCCAGCAGTTTAATTGGGATGGGCATCCCAACTAATGAAAAACTGTTTTTT,CASSLIGMGIPTNEKLFF
many,-,TRBV20-1,TRBJ2-1,TGCAGTGCTAGAGAGGTGGGAGCTGAGCAGTTCTTC,CSAREVGAEQFF